This T cell receptor beta chain is from a study of CD8+CD57+ T cells in acquired aplastic anemia. At the level of the study: DNA from sorted CD4+ and CD8+ cells averaged roughly 3.2 ug.

CDR3 length: 13 amino acids. The germline V and J ends were trimmed by 4 bases and 9 bases, with 13 bases remaining between them. Germline CDR1 reads SNHLY; CDR2 reads FYNNEI. Patients included in sequencing had previously demonstrated CD8+CD57+ cell expansion by flow cytometry. Untreated patients provided the blood samples, with no therapy given before sampling. Researchers used genomic DNA as the template to profile TCR beta VDJ and CDR3. TCRdb re-called the reads with MiXCR, one entry per CDR3 protein. The table lists just over 150,000 distinct CDR3 sequences, roughly 48% of them singletons. This receptor was obtained from a human donor with aplastic anemia. Material for sequencing was sorted CD4+, CD8+, or CD8+CD57+ T cells (not recorded which) from PBMCs. The rearrangement uses TRBV2 and TRBJ1-5, with D possibly TRBD1 on 5 matching bases. The CDR3 sequence is CASSGDGIWPQHF. Written as DNA, the CDR3 is TGTGCCAGCAGTGGGGACGGGATATGGCCCCAGCATTTT.